This TCR beta chain originates from a study of blood T cell repertoires in COVID-19. Study context: Sites in the United States, Italy and Spain provided acute and convalescent COVID-19 samples.

A single count supports this clone. This CDR3 is 15 amino acids long. Germline V lookup: CDR1 SNHLY, CDR2 FYNNEI. The germline V and J ends were trimmed by 3 bases and 1 base, with 11 bases remaining between them. Original data processing: The authors estimated nucleated cell counts from reference gene primer amplification. TCRdb's copy holds only in-frame clones and misses some; the assay was immunoSEQ multiplex PCR. D and trimming were read from the DNA, whereas the V and J calls and clone size are those reported in that table. Of some 110,000 clones in the sample, about 85% were seen once. The clonotype originates from a man aged 35 to 55 with acute or convalescent COVID-19. The sequenced material came from peripheral blood. The V gene is TRBV2, the J gene TRBJ2-3, with D hard to call. CDR3 sequence reads: CASSDLHLGTDTQYF. CDR3 nucleotide sequence: TGTGCCAGCAGTGACTTGCACCTAGGCACAGATACGCAGTATTTT.